This TCR beta chain originates from a study of blood T cell repertoires in COVID-19. The CDR3 runs 15 residues. J gave up 3 bases and V 8 bases, and 7 bases lay outside the gene matches. The germline V gene encodes CDR1 MNHEY and CDR2 SVGAGI. As handled by the study authors: Amplification from reference gene primers served as the basis for estimated nucleated cell counts. The protocol was immunoSEQ multiplex PCR, while the TCRdb copy is restricted to in-frame clones and leaves out a portion. V and J calls and clone size come straight from that table; D and trimming were deduced from the DNA. The sample includes about 210,000 clones, approximately 78% of them seen just once.

The V and J genes are TRBV6-5 and TRBJ2-3; TRBD2 matches at 11 bases. The clonotype comes from a man aged 35-49 years who had recovered from COVID-19. Sequencing input: PBMCs or T cells enriched from blood (not recorded which). The CDR3 here is CASRQLAGATDTQYF. CDR3 sequence (DNA): TGTGCCAGCCGCCAACTAGCGGGGGCAACAGATACGCAGTATTTT.